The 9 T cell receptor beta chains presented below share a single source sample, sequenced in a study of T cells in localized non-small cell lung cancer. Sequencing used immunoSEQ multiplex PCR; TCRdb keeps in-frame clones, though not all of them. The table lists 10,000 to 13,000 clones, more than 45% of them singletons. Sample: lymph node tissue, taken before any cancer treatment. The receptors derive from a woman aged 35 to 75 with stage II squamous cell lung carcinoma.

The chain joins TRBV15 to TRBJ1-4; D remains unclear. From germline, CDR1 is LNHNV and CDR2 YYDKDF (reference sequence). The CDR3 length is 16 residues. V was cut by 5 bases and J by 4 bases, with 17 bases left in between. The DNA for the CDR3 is TGTGCCACCAGCCCAGAGGTAACAGCGATTAATGAAAAACTGTTTTTT. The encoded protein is CATSPEVTAINEKLFF.

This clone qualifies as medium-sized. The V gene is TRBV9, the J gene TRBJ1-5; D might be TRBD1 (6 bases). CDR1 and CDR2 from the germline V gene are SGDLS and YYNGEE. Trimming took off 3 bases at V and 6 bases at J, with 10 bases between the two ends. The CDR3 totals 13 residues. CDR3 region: CASSGQVFQPQHF. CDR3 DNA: TGTGCCAGCAGCGGACAGGTTTTTCAGCCCCAGCATTTT.

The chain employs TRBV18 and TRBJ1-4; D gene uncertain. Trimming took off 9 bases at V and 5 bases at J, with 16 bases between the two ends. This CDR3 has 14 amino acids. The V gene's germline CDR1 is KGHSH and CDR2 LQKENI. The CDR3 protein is CASSPQQRNEKLFF. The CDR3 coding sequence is TGTGCCAGTTCCCCCCAGCAGCGAAATGAAAAACTGTTTTTT.

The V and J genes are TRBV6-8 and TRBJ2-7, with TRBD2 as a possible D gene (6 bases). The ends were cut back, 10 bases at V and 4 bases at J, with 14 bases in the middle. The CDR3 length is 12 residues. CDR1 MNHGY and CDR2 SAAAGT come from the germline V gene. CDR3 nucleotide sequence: TGTGCCATAAGTAGCGGATTTTACGAGCAGTACTTC. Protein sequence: CAISSGFYEQYF.

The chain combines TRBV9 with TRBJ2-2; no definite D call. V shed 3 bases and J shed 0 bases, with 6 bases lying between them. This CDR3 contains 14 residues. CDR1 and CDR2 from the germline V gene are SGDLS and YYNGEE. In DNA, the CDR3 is TGTGCCAGCAGCGGTCTATCGAACACCGGGGAGCTGTTTTTT. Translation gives CASSGLSNTGELFF.

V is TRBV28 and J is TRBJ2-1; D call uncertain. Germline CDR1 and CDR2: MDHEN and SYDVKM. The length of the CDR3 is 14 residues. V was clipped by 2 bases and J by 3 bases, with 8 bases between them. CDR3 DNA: TGTGCCAGCAGTTTAGGGCTACTCTACAATGAGCAGTTCTTC. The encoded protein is CASSLGLLYNEQFF.

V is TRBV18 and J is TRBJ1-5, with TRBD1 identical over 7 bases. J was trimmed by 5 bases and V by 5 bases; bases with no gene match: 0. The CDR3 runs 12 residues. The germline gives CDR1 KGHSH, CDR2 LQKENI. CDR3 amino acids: CASSTGDQPQHF. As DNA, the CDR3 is TGTGCCAGCTCAACAGGGGATCAGCCCCAGCATTTT. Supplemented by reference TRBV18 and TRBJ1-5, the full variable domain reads NAGVMQNPRHLVRRRGQEARLRCSPMKGHSHVYWYRQLPEEGLKFMVYLQKENIIDESGMPKERFSAEFPKEGPSILRIQQVVRGDSAAYFCASSTGDQPQHFGDGTRLSIL.

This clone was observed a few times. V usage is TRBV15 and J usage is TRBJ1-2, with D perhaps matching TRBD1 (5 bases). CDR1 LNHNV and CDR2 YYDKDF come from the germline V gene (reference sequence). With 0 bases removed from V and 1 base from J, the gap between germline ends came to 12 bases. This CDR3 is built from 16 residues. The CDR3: CATSRDRGVFNYGYTF. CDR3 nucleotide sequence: TGTGCCACCAGCAGAGATCGGGGCGTCTTTAACTATGGCTACACCTTC.

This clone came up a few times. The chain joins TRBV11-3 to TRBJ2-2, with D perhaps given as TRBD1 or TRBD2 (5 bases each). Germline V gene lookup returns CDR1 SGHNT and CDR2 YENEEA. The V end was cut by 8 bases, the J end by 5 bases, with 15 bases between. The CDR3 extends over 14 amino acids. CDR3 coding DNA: TGTGCCAGCTTAAGGGCCGAGGGGACCGGGGAGCTGTTTTTT. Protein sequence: CASLRAEGTGELFF.